The 7 T cell receptor beta chains below all came from one sample that was sequenced in a study of blood T cell repertoires in COVID-19. Repertoires were generated with immunoSEQ multiplex PCR, while TCRdb's copy carries only in-frame clones and drops some. The table shows fewer than 700,000 clones, with around 90% occurring only once. The specimen sequenced was peripheral blood. The receptors derive from a woman between 45 and 65 years old with COVID-19, enrolled during active disease.

The chain links TRBV3-1 (or the pseudogene TRBV3-2) to TRBJ2-3, with 15 bases that match TRBD2. In germline, CDR1 is LGHDT, CDR2 YNNKEL (reference sequence). V shed 4 bases and J 6 bases; nucleotides not matched to a gene: 5. There are 16 residues in the CDR3. The CDR3 region has the DNA TGTGCCAGCAGCCGCGGGACTAGCGGGGGGCGGGATACGCAGTATTTT. Translation: CASSRGTSGGRDTQYF.

Only one count was recorded for this clone. The chain uses TRBV4-1 and TRBJ1-2, with a possible D match to TRBD1 (6 bases). The CDR3 covers 16 residues. Per the germline V gene, CDR1 is MGHRA and CDR2 is YSYEKL. The ends were cut back, 0 bases at V and 7 bases at J, with 18 bases in the middle. CDR3 DNA sequence: TGCGCCAGCAGCCAAGATAGGAGGACAGAGGCGGGTGGCTACACCTTC. Protein: CASSQDRRTEAGGYTF.

This clone was counted a single time. V gene TRBV19 combines with J gene TRBJ1-1, with D perhaps matching TRBD1 (6 bases). Per germline, CDR1 LNHDA and CDR2 SQIVND (reference sequence). The germline V and J ends were trimmed by 7 bases and 5 bases, with 17 bases remaining between them. The CDR3 has 14 amino acids. CDR3 sequence reads: CASNKVGGGTEAFF. The CDR3 DNA sequence: TGTGCCAGTAATAAAGTAGGGGGGGGAACTGAAGCTTTCTTT.

This chain joins TRBV28 and TRBJ2-5, with 8 bases fitting TRBD2. CDR3 length equals 17 residues. The V segment lost 6 bases and the J segment 4 bases; nucleotides outside the gene matches: 16. CDR1 and CDR2 (germline): MDHEN, SYDVKM. DNA for the CDR3: TGTGCCAGCAGGGCCGGGGGGGGCTCCTCTTTGGGAGAGACCCAGTACTTC. Amino acid sequence: CASRAGGGSSLGETQYF.

The chain is built from TRBV29-1 and TRBJ1-3; D might be TRBD1 (5 bases). The CDR3 loop spans 14 amino acids. Between the trimmed V and J ends, which lost 6 bases and 2 bases, there was a span of 14 bases. The germline V gene has CDR1 SQVTM and CDR2 ANQGSEA. The CDR3 is CSVELTVPGNTIYF. CDR3 DNA sequence: TGCAGCGTGGAGCTGACAGTTCCTGGAAACACCATATATTTT.

The rearrangement uses TRBV7-2 and TRBJ1-2; D perhaps matches TRBD1 (5 bases). Per germline, CDR1 SGHTA and CDR2 FQGNSA. The CDR3 contains 16 residues. The V end was cut by 5 bases, the J end by 1 base, with 17 bases between. As DNA, the CDR3 is TGTGCCAGCAGCACTCGGCCGAGACAGATTAACTATGGCTACACCTTC. Protein product: CASSTRPRQINYGYTF. The entire variable domain, with the rest obtained from reference TRBV7-2 and TRBJ1-2, is as follows: GAGVSQSPSNKVTEKGKDVELRCDPISGHTALYWYRQSLGQGLEFLIYFQGNSAPDKSGLPSDRFSAERTGGSVSTLTIQRTQQEDSAVYLCASSTRPRQINYGYTFGSGTRLTVV.

The chain combines TRBV9 with TRBJ1-1; TRBD1 matches at 10 bases. Germline V gene data show CDR1 as SGDLS and CDR2 as YYNGEE. The CDR3 has 14 residues. The V and J ends lost 3 bases and 6 bases, in that order; junction bases with no gene match: 5. CDR3 region: CASSGTGGSAEAFF. The CDR3, as DNA: TGTGCCAGCAGCGGGACAGGGGGGAGCGCTGAAGCTTTCTTT.